The rows below give T cell receptor beta chains drawn from one sample of a study of identical twins. Using its own MiXCR run on the 5' RACE reads, TCRdb lists one record per CDR3 protein. The table records 640,000 or so distinct CDR3 sequences, roughly 6% of them present only once. Material: naive T cells sorted from blood. Receptors originate from a man aged 18 to 29 in good health. The CDR3 runs from the conserved cysteine through the conserved F or W. D genes are given only for firm matches. Size is stated for part of the rows, as once, few or many counts, or as a class when the clone is expanded.

v_call	j_call	clone_size	d_call	cdr3_aa	cdr3_nt
TRBV5-1	TRBJ1-1	few	TRBD1	CASSSISGGMNTEAFF	TGCGCCAGCAGCTCCATTTCAGGGGGCATGAACACTGAAGCTTTCTTT
TRBV4-2	TRBJ1-5	many	.	CASSQGEDNQPQHF	TGTGCCAGCAGCCAGGGAGAGGACAATCAGCCCCAGCATTTT
TRBV20-1	TRBJ1-1	.	TRBD1	CSASPLQGVWTEAFF	TGCAGTGCTAGCCCACTACAGGGGGTATGGACTGAAGCTTTCTTT
TRBV5-1	TRBJ2-1	many	.	CASSRISGDEQFF	TGCGCCAGCAGCAGAATATCCGGCGATGAGCAGTTCTTC
TRBV18	TRBJ2-5	.	TRBD2	CASSPIKLAGVRETQYF	TGTGCCAGCTCACCGATAAAACTAGCGGGAGTACGTGAGACCCAGTACTTC
TRBV7-9	TRBJ2-2	.	.	CARGGTGELFF	TGTGCCAGAGGTGGTACCGGGGAGCTGTTTTTT
TRBV10-3	TRBJ2-7	many	TRBD2	CAISEGGRGSYEQYF	TGTGCCATCAGTGAAGGCGGGAGAGGATCCTACGAGCAGTACTTC
TRBV20-1	TRBJ2-7	many	.	CSARDRESYEQYF	TGCAGTGCTAGAGATAGGGAATCCTACGAGCAGTACTTC
TRBV15	TRBJ2-1	many	TRBD1	CATSRGDRGRIEQFF	TGTGCCACCAGCAGGGGTGACAGGGGACGAATTGAGCAGTTCTTC
TRBV7-2	TRBJ2-5	many	.	CASSFGGGETQYF	TGTGCCAGCAGCTTCGGGGGTGGAGAGACCCAGTACTTC
TRBV20-1	TRBJ2-7	many	.	CSASPGGNYEQYF	TGCAGTGCTAGCCCAGGGGGGAATTACGAGCAGTACTTC
TRBV30	TRBJ2-1	.	TRBD1	CAWSRRQRQGDHNEQFF	TGTGCCTGGAGTCGTCGTCAGAGACAGGGTGATCACAATGAGCAGTTCTTC
TRBV10-3	TRBJ2-7	many	TRBD1	CAISESGTGAGEQYF	TGTGCCATCAGTGAGTCTGGGACAGGGGCGGGCGAGCAGTACTTC
TRBV12-3/TRBV12-4	TRBJ2-3	few	.	CASSFITQDTQYF	TGTGCCAGCAGTTTCATAACTCAGGATACGCAGTATTTT
TRBV2	TRBJ2-3	few	.	CASRLISDTQYF	TGTGCCAGCAGGCTCATCTCAGATACGCAGTATTTT
TRBV27	TRBJ1-2	.	TRBD1	CASSLTDRDGYTF	TGTGCCAGCAGTCTCACGGACAGGGACGGCTACACCTTC
TRBV20-1	TRBJ2-1	few	.	CSARDNPGARHNEQFF	TGCAGTGCTAGAGATAATCCGGGGGCGAGGCACAATGAGCAGTTCTTC
TRBV6-5	TRBJ2-7	few	.	CASSYSTADHEQYF	TGTGCCAGCAGTTACTCGACGGCAGACCACGAGCAGTACTTC
TRBV20-1	TRBJ2-1	many	.	CSARGLVQVNEQFF	TGCAGTGCTAGGGGGCTAGTACAGGTCAATGAGCAGTTCTTC
TRBV11-1	TRBJ2-3	many	TRBD2	CASSPKARAGNWPSTDTQYF	TGTGCCAGCAGCCCCAAGGCTCGAGCGGGAAATTGGCCTAGCACAGATACGCAGTATTTT
TRBV4-3	TRBJ1-5	many	TRBD1	CASSPGGTGGSQPQHF	TGCGCCAGCAGCCCCGGAGGAACAGGGGGGAGTCAGCCCCAGCATTTT
TRBV7-3	TRBJ2-1	few	TRBD2	CASSPLAEGSYNEQFF	TGTGCCAGCAGCCCGCTAGCGGAGGGCTCCTACAATGAGCAGTTCTTC